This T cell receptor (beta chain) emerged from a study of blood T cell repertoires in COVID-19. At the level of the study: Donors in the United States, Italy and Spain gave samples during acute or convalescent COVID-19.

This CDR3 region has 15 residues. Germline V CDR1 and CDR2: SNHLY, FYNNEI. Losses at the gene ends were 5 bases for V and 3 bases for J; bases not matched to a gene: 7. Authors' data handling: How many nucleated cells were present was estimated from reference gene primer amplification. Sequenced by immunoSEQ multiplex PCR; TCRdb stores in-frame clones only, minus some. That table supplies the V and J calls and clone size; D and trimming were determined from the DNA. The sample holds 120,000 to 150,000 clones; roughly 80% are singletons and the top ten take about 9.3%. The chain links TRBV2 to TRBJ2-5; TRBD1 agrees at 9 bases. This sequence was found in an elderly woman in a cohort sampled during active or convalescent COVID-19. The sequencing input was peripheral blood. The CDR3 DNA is TGTGCCAGCAGTTCGAGGGGACAGGGTGAAGAGACCCAGTACTTC. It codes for CASSSRGQGEETQYF. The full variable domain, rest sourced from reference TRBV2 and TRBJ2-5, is EPEVTQTPSHQVTQMGQEVILRCVPISNHLYFYWYRQILGQKVEFLVSFYNNEISEKSEIFDDQFSVERPDGSNFTLKIRSTKLEDSAMYFCASSSRGQGEETQYFGPGTRLLVL.